This TCR beta chain derives from a study of a mutant IDH1 vaccine in newly diagnosed glioma. Study-wide context: The study started vaccination 4-6 weeks after radiotherapy alone, or with temozolomide cycles. Most had both radiotherapy and temozolomide beforehand; others had only one. General study findings and limits: The study observed vaccine-induced immune responses in roughly 95% of patients.

Time point denoted: week 23, last vaccination. Each dose delivered 300 ug of mutant IDH1 20-mer peptide subcutaneously with imiquimod. New IDH1-mutant, ATRX-lost WHO grade 3 or 4 astrocytomas occurred in donors. Turning to this clone: Its matching antigen is unknown.

Method: immunoSEQ multiplex PCR; TCRdb's copy keeps in-frame clones and lacks some. This sample has approximately 67,000 clones; around 82% occur once, and the top ten carry 13%. The germline CDR1 and CDR2 sequences are SEHNR and FQNEAQ (reference sequence). The V end was cut by 2 bases, the J end by 5 bases, with 6 bases between. The CDR3 is made up of 12 amino acids. Sequencing was performed on PBMCs, taken from a glioma patient whose treatment included an IDH1 peptide vaccine. The chain employs TRBV7-9 and TRBJ1-2; D is undetermined. The sequence came from a man younger than 35 with glioma. CDR3 coding DNA: TGTGCCAGCAGCTTATTCCGGTATGGCTACACCTTC. Protein: CASSLFRYGYTF.